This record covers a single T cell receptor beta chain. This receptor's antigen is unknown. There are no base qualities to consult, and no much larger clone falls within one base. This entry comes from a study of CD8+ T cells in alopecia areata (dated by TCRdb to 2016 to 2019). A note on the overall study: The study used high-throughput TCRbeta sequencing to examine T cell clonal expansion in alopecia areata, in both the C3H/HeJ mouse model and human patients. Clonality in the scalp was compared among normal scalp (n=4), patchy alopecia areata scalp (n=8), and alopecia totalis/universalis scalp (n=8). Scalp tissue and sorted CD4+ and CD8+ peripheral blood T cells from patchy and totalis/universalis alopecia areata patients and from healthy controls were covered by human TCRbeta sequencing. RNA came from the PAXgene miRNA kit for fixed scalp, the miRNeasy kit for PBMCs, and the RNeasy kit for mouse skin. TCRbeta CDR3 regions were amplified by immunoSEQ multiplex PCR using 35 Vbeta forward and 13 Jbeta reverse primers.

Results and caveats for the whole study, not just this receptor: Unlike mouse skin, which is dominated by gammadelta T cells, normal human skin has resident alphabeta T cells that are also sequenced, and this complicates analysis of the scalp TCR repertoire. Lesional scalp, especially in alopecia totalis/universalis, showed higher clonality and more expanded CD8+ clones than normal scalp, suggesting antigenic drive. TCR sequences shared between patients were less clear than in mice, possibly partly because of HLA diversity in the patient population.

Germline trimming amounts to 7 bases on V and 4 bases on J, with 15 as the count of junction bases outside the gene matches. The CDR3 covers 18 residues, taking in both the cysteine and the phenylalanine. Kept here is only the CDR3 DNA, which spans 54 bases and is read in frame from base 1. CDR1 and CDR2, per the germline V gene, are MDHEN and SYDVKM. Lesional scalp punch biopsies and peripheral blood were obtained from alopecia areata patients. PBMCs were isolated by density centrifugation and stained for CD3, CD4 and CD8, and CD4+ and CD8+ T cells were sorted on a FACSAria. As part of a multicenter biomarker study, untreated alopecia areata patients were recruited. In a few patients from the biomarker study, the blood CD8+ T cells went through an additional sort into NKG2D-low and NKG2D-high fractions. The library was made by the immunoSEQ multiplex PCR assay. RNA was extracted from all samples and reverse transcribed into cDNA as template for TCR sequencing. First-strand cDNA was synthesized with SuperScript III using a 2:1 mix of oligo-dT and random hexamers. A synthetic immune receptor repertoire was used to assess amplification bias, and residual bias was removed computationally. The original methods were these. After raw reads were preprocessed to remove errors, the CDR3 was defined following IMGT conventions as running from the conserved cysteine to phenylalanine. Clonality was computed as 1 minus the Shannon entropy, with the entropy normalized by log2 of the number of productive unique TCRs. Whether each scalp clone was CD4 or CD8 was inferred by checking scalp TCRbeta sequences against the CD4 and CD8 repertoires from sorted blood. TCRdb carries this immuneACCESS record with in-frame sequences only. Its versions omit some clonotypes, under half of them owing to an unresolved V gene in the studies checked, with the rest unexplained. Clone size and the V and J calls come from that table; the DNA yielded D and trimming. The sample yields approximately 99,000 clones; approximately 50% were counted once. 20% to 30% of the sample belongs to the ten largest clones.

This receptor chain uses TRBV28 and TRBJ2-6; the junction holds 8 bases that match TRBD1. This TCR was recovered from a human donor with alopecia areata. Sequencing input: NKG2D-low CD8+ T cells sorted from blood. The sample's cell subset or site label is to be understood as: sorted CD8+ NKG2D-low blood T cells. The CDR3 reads CASTPGTGTILGANVLTF. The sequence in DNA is TGTGCCAGCACTCCTGGGACAGGTACGATTCTGGGGGCCAACGTCCTGACTTTC.